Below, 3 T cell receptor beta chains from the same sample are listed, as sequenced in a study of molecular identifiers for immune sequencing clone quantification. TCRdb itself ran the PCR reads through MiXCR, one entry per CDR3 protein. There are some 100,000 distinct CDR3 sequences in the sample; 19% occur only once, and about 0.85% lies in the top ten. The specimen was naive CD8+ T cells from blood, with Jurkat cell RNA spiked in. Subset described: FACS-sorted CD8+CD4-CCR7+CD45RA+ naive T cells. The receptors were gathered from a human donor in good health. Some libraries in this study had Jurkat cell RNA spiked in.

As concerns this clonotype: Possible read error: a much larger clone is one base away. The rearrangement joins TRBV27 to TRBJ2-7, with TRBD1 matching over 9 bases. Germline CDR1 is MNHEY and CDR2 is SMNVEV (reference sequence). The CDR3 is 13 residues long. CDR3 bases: TGTGCCGGCAGTCCCCAGACAGGGGGCGAGCAGTACTTC. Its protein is CAGSPQTGGEQYF.

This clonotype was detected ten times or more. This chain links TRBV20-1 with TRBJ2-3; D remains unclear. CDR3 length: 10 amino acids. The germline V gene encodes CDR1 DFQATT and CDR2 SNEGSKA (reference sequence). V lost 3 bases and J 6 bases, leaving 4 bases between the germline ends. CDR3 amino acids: CSASPDTQYF. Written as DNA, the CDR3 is TGCAGTGCTAGCCCCGATACGCAGTATTTT.

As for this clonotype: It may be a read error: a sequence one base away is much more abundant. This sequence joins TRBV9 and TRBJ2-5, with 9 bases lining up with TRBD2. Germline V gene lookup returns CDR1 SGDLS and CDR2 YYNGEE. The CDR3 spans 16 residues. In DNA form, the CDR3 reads TGTGCCAGCAGCGGGGGGACTAGCAGTATTGGGGAGACCCGGTACTTC. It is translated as CASSGGTSSIGETRYF.